This T cell receptor beta chain was captured by sequencing in a study of STAT5B mutations in CD4+ large granular lymphocyte leukemia. Study-wide results and limits: The CD4+ versus CD8+ T-LGLL clonality difference may reflect limited sample size. Patient CD4-sorted repertoires looked more clonal than healthy CD4+ repertoires, even without putative leukemic clones. Top patient clones used TRBV06 genes more often: 8/27 versus 2/35 in controls.

The CDR3 is 12 amino acids. Trimming stripped 3 bases from V and 0 bases from J, with 5 bases between. Germline values: CDR1 GTSNPN, CDR2 SVGIG (reference sequence). Control samples were healthy donors' buffy coats. Note on this clone: Its antigen is not known.

This table comes from immunoSEQ multiplex PCR, and its TCRdb copy is limited to in-frame clones, with some not included. The repertoire holds around 35,000 clones, with roughly 80% as singletons. Sample: CD4+ T cells from blood buffy coats. The chain carries TRBV30 and TRBJ1-1, with D uncertain. This receptor was identified in a human donor in good health. As DNA, the CDR3 is TGTGCCTGGAGACAGATGAACACTGAAGCTTTCTTT. Amino acids: CAWRQMNTEAFF.